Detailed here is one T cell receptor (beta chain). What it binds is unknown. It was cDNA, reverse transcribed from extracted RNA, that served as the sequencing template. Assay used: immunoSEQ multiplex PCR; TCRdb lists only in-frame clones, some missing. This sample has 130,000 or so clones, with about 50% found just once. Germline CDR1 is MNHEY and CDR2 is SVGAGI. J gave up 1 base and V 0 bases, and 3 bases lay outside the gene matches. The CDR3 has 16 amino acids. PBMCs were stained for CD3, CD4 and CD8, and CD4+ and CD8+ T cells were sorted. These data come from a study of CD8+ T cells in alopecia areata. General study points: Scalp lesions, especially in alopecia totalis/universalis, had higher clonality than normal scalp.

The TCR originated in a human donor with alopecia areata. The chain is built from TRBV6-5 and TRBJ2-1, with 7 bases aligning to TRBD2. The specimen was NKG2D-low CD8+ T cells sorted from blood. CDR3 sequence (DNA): TGTGCCAGCAGTTACTCGCTACTAGCGTCCTACAATGAGCAGTTCTTC. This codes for CASSYSLLASYNEQFF.